This entry lists 30 T cell receptor beta chains sequenced from one sample in a study of blood T cell repertoires in COVID-19. The assay was immunoSEQ multiplex PCR, and TCRdb's table has in-frame clones only and misses some. The sample holds just over 650,000 clones, 80% to 90% seen once. Sequenced sample: peripheral blood. These TCRs come from a woman in her late teens or twenties with acute or convalescent COVID-19.

Only one count was recorded for this clone. This chain connects TRBV28 to TRBJ1-3, with D possibly TRBD1 on 5 matching bases. Germline CDR1 MDHEN, CDR2 SYDVKM. CDR3 length: 17 residues. V was pared by 2 bases and J by 2 bases, with 16 bases between. The CDR3 is CASSLHVVGAAGNTIYF. The CDR3 DNA reads TGTGCCAGCAGTTTACACGTTGTAGGGGCGGCTGGAAACACCATATATTTT.

The chain couples TRBV7-8 to TRBJ1-1; D uncertain. Trimming removed 5 bases at V and 3 bases at J, with 16 bases between. Germline-derived CDR1 and CDR2 are SGHVS and FQNEAQ. This CDR3 region has 15 residues. The CDR3 reads CASSPSVRHDTEAFF. CDR3 in DNA: TGTGCCAGCAGCCCCTCGGTAAGACACGACACTGAAGCTTTCTTT.

The chain couples TRBV9 to TRBJ1-4, with TRBD1 identical over 7 bases. CDR1 is SGDLS, CDR2 YYNGEE, per germline. With V trimmed by 3 bases and J by 7 bases, 15 bases remained unmatched. This CDR3 is built from 17 residues. CDR3 amino acids: CASSGGPPGGISEKLFF. For the CDR3, the DNA is TGTGCCAGCAGCGGGGGGCCCCCAGGGGGAATTAGTGAAAAACTGTTTTTT. Variable domain in full (rest from reference TRBV9 and TRBJ1-4): DSGVTQTPKHLITATGQRVTLRCSPRSGDLSVYWYQQSLDQGLQFLIQYYNGEERAKGNILERFSAQQFPDLHSELNLSSLELGDSALYFCASSGGPPGGISEKLFFGSGTQLSVL.

The chain uses TRBV7-9 and TRBJ1-2, with D possibly TRBD1 on 5 matching bases. V was pared by 2 bases and J by 0 bases, with 10 bases between. Germline V gene sequence: CDR1 SEHNR, CDR2 FQNEAQ (reference sequence). The length of the CDR3 is 15 residues. The DNA of the CDR3 is TGTGCCAGCAGCTTATGGTCAGGGACTAACTATGGCTACACCTTC. Protein product: CASSLWSGTNYGYTF.

The genes are TRBV5-1 and TRBJ1-6; 9 nucleotides line up with TRBD1. J was trimmed by 7 bases and V by 3 bases; bases with no gene match: 2. CDR1 SGHRS and CDR2 YFSETQ come from the germline V gene. The CDR3 has 14 residues. CDR3: CASSYGTGNSPLHF. For the CDR3, the DNA is TGCGCCAGCAGCTACGGGACAGGGAATTCACCCCTCCACTTT.

The sample holds a few counts of this clone. V is TRBV4-2 and J is TRBJ1-3, with TRBD1 identical over 9 bases. The CDR3 totals 18 residues. The ends lost 4 bases at V and 1 base at J; junction bases unmatched: 11. Germline V gives CDR1 LGHNA, CDR2 YNFKEQ. This chain's CDR3 is CASSRATTGTGSGNTIYF. The CDR3 DNA reads as TGTGCCAGCAGCCGGGCCACCACCGGGACAGGGTCTGGAAACACCATATATTTT.

The chain is built from TRBV2 and TRBJ2-1, with D possibly matching TRBD2 (7 bases). The V end was cut by 4 bases, the J end by 4 bases, with 14 bases between. In germline, CDR1 is SNHLY, CDR2 FYNNEI. CDR3 length equals 15 residues. The CDR3 sequence: CASSGSAGAYNEQFF. CDR3 sequence (DNA): TGTGCCAGCAGTGGATCTGCGGGGGCTTACAATGAGCAGTTCTTC.

The V gene is TRBV27, the J gene TRBJ2-7, with 8 bases matching TRBD1. CDR3 length: 14 residues. Germline CDR1 MNHEY, CDR2 SMNVEV (reference sequence). J lost 6 bases, V lost 4 bases, and 8 bases had no gene match. The CDR3 DNA is TGTGCCAGCAGTTCGGGGACAGGCTTTGGCGAGCAGTACTTC. It encodes CASSSGTGFGEQYF.

The chain has TRBV5-1 and TRBJ1-5; tentative D call: TRBD1 (5 bases). The CDR3 sequence is 17 residues long. V lost 4 bases, J lost 1 base, and 18 bases lay in between. The V gene's germline CDR1 is SGHRS and CDR2 YFSETQ. The chain's CDR3 is CASSLELGQSSNQPQHF. The CDR3 nucleotides are TGCGCCAGCAGCCTGGAGCTGGGGCAGTCGAGCAATCAGCCCCAGCATTTT.

V gene TRBV4-1 combines with J gene TRBJ2-2, with D possibly matching TRBD1 (6 bases). V gave up 5 bases and J gave up 4 bases, with 17 bases separating them. Per germline, CDR1 MGHRA and CDR2 YSYEKL. This CDR3 contains 16 residues. DNA of the CDR3: TGCGCCAGCAGCGCCGGAGCCCTCAGGGGCACCGGGGAGCTGTTTTTT. Protein: CASSAGALRGTGELFF.

In DNA, the CDR3 is TGTGCCAGCAGCTTGGGGGAACAGGGGTGGAATTCACCCCTCCACTTT. It encodes CASSLGEQGWNSPLHF. This chain connects TRBV5-5 to TRBJ1-6, with 7 bases lining up with TRBD1. Germline assignment: CDR1 SGHKS and CDR2 YYEKEE (reference sequence). V gave up 0 bases and J gave up 7 bases; unmatched junction bases: 7. The CDR3 has 16 amino acids.

CDR3 DNA sequence: TGTGCCAGTAGTCTCCTCCGGGACAGGGCTGGAAACACCATATATTTT. It yields the protein CASSLLRDRAGNTIYF. The chain joins TRBV19 to TRBJ1-3, with 9 bases identical to TRBD1. J lost 2 bases, V lost 5 bases, and 7 bases had no gene match. This CDR3 is 16 amino acids long. Per germline, CDR1 LNHDA and CDR2 SQIVND (reference sequence).

Worth noting for this clone: Other DNA sequences in this sample translate to the same CDR3. V gene TRBV9 combines with J gene TRBJ1-3; D ambiguous. Germline V gene lookup returns CDR1 SGDLS and CDR2 YYNGEE. The CDR3 runs 14 residues. V gave up 3 bases and J gave up 3 bases, with 10 bases separating them. DNA of the CDR3: TGTGCCAGCAGCGCCCCGGGGAGTGGAAACACCATATATTTT. It encodes CASSAPGSGNTIYF. Drawing the rest from reference TRBV9 and TRBJ1-3, the complete variable domain is DSGVTQTPKHLITATGQRVTLRCSPRSGDLSVYWYQQSLDQGLQFLIQYYNGEERAKGNILERFSAQQFPDLHSELNLSSLELGDSALYFCASSAPGSGNTIYFGEGSWLTVV.

The chain uses TRBV24-1 and TRBJ1-2, with TRBD1 identical over 8 bases. There are 13 residues in the CDR3. V lost 7 bases, J lost 8 bases, and 8 bases stayed unmatched. Germline V CDR1 and CDR2: KGHDR, SFDVKD. CDR3 coding DNA: TGTGCCACCAGCGTACGACAGGGGATAGGCTACACCTTC. Residues: CATSVRQGIGYTF.

The chain combines TRBV13 with TRBJ1-3; tentative D call: TRBD1 (6 bases). The CDR3 runs to 15 residues. Trimming removed 8 bases at V and 2 bases at J, with 16 bases between. The germline V gene has CDR1 PRHDT and CDR2 FYEKMQ (reference sequence). The CDR3, as DNA: TGTGCCAGCGGGTATCCAACAGGGACTGGAAACACCATATATTTT. This translates into CASGYPTGTGNTIYF. The full variable domain, its missing parts supplied by reference TRBV13 and TRBJ1-3, is AAGVIQSPRHLIKEKRETATLKCYPIPRHDTVYWYQQGPGQDPQFLISFYEKMQSDKGSIPDRFSAQQFSDYHSELNMSSLELGDSALYFCASGYPTGTGNTIYFGEGSWLTVV.

The chain has TRBV19 and TRBJ1-5, with D perhaps matching TRBD1 (6 bases). The germline CDR1 and CDR2 sequences are LNHDA and SQIVND (reference sequence). The ends were cut back, 2 bases at V and 0 bases at J, with 11 bases in the middle. The CDR3 has 16 residues. The CDR3 spells CASSIQGQISNQPQHF. CDR3 coding DNA: TGTGCCAGTAGTATACAGGGGCAGATTAGCAATCAGCCCCAGCATTTT.

The genes are TRBV11-2 and TRBJ1-2, with TRBD1 as a possible D gene (5 bases). CDR1 SGHAT and CDR2 FQNNGV come from the germline V gene. The CDR3 contains 14 residues. V lost 3 bases, J lost 8 bases, and 16 bases lay in between. The CDR3 spells CASSFREGISGYTF. CDR3 DNA: TGTGCCAGCAGCTTCCGGGAGGGGATAAGCGGCTACACCTTC.

The chain recombines TRBV30 with TRBJ1-3; unclear D gene. V lost 5 bases and J lost 2, with 10 bases in between. The CDR3 has 13 amino acids. Germline V gene sequence: CDR1 GTSNPN, CDR2 SVGIG (reference sequence). CDR3 protein: CAWAPITGNTIYF. As DNA, the CDR3 is TGTGCCTGGGCCCCTATTACTGGAAACACCATATATTTT.

This chain connects TRBV7-2 to TRBJ1-1; 9 bases map to TRBD1. The CDR3 contains 15 residues. The V gene's germline CDR1 is SGHTA and CDR2 FQGNSA. J lost 5 bases, V lost 2 bases, and 6 bases had no gene match. The CDR3 region is CASSLFYRGLTEAFF. In DNA, the CDR3 is TGTGCCAGCAGCTTATTTTACAGGGGGCTTACTGAAGCTTTCTTT.

V is TRBV3-1 (or the pseudogene TRBV3-2) and J is TRBJ2-1; TRBD2 aligns across 12 bases. The CDR3 has 13 amino acids. The V and J ends lost 2 bases and 15 bases, in that order; junction bases with no gene match: 5. In germline, CDR1 is LGHDT, CDR2 YNNKEL (reference sequence). As DNA, the CDR3 is TGTGCCAGCAGCCAAAATCTAGCGGGGGGGGTGTTCTTC. Translating it yields CASSQNLAGGVFF.

The rearrangement links TRBV27 to TRBJ1-1; D is ambiguous. Germline CDR1 and CDR2: MNHEY and SMNVEV (reference sequence). The CDR3 sequence is 13 residues long. V lost 2 bases and J lost 5, with 9 bases in between. The CDR3 DNA reads TGTGCCAGCAGTTTAGCCCTCGGTACTGAAGCTTTCTTT. Encoded protein: CASSLALGTEAFF.

The CDR3 bases are TGTGCCAGCTCACCACTGATAACATCCATGAACACTGAAGCTTTCTTT. This sequence encodes CASSPLITSMNTEAFF. The chain recombines TRBV18 with TRBJ1-1, with unresolved D. V shed 1 base and J shed 0 bases, with 12 bases lying between them. The CDR3 runs 16 residues. Germline V gene data show CDR1 as KGHSH and CDR2 as LQKENI.

The V call is TRBV11-2, the J call TRBJ2-5; 7 nucleotides match TRBD1. Germline CDR1 and CDR2: SGHAT and FQNNGV. The CDR3 consists of 15 residues. V gave up 6 bases and J gave up 5 bases; unmatched junction bases: 12. The CDR3 sequence is CASRFQGGQSETQYF. DNA of the CDR3: TGTGCCAGCAGGTTCCAAGGGGGACAGTCGGAGACCCAGTACTTC.

The CDR3 is CASSSPQGEGEKLFF. The CDR3 DNA reads TGTGCCAGCAGTTCCCCACAGGGAGAGGGTGAAAAACTGTTTTTT. The rearrangement uses TRBV28 and TRBJ1-4; perhaps TRBD1 as D (6 bases). V lost 4 bases, J lost 7 bases, and 16 bases lay in between. In germline, CDR1 is MDHEN, CDR2 SYDVKM. The CDR3 length is 15 residues.

CDR3 nucleotide sequence: TGTGCCACCAGTGATTCGGGACACCTTGGGGATGAGCAGTTCTTC. Protein: CATSDSGHLGDEQFF. The chain is built from TRBV24-1 and TRBJ2-1, with D possibly being TRBD1 (6 bases). The germline V gene has CDR1 KGHDR and CDR2 SFDVKD. Deletions cut 2 bases from V and 8 bases from J, with 15 bases between. The CDR3 contains 15 residues.

The V gene is TRBV6-5, the J gene TRBJ2-2; D is undetermined. Trimming took off 10 bases at V and 0 bases at J, with 12 bases between the two ends. CDR1 and CDR2 from the germline V gene are MNHEY and SVGAGI. The CDR3 runs 14 residues. The CDR3 sequence is CATDGPSNTGELFF. CDR3 sequence (DNA): TGTGCCACCGATGGCCCGTCGAACACCGGGGAGCTGTTTTTT.

V gene TRBV7-6 combines with J gene TRBJ1-4; 10 bases line up with TRBD1. After removal of 1 base from V and 8 bases from J, the junction contained 10 bases not matched to a gene. The germline V gene has CDR1 SGHVS and CDR2 FNYEAQ. The CDR3 has 17 amino acids. The CDR3 DNA sequence: TGTGCCAGCAGCTTAGGAACCGGGACAGGGGCACGAGAAAAACTGTTTTTT. As protein: CASSLGTGTGAREKLFF.

The chain uses TRBV9 and TRBJ1-1; TRBD1 agrees at 9 bases. The CDR3 loop spans 17 amino acids. CDR1 and CDR2 from the germline V gene are SGDLS and YYNGEE. With 1 base clipped from V and 6 bases from J, the junction kept 13 bases outside the gene matches. CDR3 amino acids: CASSVWTGAPGNAEAFF. The DNA of the CDR3 is TGTGCCAGCAGCGTATGGACAGGGGCCCCGGGCAACGCTGAAGCTTTCTTT.

The V call is TRBV12-5, the J call TRBJ2-3; TRBD2 is a possible D gene (6 bases). Germline CDR1 is LGHNT and CDR2 is FRNRAP. The CDR3 covers 12 residues. V lost 8 bases and J lost 4, with 10 bases in between. Written as DNA, the CDR3 is TGTGCTAGTCGCGGGGTTGCAGATACGCAGTATTTT. Translating gives CASRGVADTQYF.

This clone was recorded a few times. V and J are TRBV12-5 and TRBJ1-2; 9 nucleotides match TRBD1. CDR1 is LGHNT, CDR2 FRNRAP, per germline. CDR3 length equals 14 residues. The junction had 2 bases not matched to a gene; V was cut back by 3 bases and J by 3 bases. CDR3 region: CASGFGTGHYGYTF. DNA of the CDR3: TGTGCTAGTGGTTTCGGGACAGGGCACTATGGCTACACCTTC.